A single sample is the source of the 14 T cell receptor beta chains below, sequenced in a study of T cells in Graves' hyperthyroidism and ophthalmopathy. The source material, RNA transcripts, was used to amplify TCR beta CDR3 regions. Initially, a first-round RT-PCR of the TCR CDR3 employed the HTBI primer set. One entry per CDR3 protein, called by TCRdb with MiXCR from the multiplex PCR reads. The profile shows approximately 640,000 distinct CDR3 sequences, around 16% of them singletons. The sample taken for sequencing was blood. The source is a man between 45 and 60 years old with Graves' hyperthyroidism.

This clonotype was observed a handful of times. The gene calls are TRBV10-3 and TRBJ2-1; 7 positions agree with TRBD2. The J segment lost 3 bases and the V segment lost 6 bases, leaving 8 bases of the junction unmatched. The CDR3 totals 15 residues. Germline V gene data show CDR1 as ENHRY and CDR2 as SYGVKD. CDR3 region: CAISWGGVYYNEQFF. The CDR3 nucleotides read TGTGCCATCAGCTGGGGGGGGGTCTACTACAATGAGCAGTTCTTC.

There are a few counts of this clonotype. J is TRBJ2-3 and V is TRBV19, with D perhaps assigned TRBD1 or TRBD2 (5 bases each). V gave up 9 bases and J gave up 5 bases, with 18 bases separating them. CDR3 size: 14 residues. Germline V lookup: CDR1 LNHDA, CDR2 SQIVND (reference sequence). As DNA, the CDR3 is TGTGCCAGCGACTTGGGGGAGACGGGAGATACGCAGTATTTT. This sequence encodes CASDLGETGDTQYF.

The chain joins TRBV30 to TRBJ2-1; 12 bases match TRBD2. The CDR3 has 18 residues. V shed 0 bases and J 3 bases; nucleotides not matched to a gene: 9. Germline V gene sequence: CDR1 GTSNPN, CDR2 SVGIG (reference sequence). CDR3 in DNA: TGTGCCTGGAGTGTACGGACTAGCGGGATTTATGGCTACAATGAGCAGTTCTTC. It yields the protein CAWSVRTSGIYGYNEQFF.

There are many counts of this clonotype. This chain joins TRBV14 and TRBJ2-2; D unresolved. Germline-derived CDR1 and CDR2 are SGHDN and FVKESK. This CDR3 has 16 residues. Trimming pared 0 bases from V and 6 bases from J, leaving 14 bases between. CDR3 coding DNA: TGTGCCAGCAGCCAAGAATGGGCGGATCTAGCCGGGGAGCTGTTTTTT. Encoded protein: CASSQEWADLAGELFF.

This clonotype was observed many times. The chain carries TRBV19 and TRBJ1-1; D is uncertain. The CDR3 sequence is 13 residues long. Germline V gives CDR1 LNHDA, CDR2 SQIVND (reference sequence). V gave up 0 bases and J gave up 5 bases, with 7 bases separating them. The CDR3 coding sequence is TGTGCCAGTAGTATAGATCGACGGACTGAAGCTTTCTTT. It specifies CASSIDRRTEAFF.

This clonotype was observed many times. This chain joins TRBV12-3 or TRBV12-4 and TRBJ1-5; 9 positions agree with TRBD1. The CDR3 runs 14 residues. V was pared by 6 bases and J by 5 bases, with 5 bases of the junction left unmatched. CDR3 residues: CASSHTGGDQPQHF. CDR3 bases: TGTGCCAGCAGCCACACAGGGGGCGATCAGCCCCAGCATTTT.

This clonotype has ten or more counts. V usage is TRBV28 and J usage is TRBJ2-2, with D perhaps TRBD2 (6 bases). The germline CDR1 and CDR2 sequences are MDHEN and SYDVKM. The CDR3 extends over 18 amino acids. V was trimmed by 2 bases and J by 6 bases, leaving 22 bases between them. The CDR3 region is CASSLGGRSLRYPGELFF. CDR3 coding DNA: TGTGCCAGCAGTTTAGGGGGGAGAAGCCTTCGTTACCCCGGGGAGCTGTTTTTT.

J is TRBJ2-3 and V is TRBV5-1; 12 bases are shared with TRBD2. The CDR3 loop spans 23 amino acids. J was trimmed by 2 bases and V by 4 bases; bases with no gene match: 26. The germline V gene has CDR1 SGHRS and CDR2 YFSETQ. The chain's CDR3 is CASSLLGRRPGTSGSGITDTQYF. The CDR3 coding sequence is TGCGCCAGCAGCCTGCTCGGCAGGCGACCCGGGACTAGCGGGTCGGGGATCACAGATACGCAGTATTTT.

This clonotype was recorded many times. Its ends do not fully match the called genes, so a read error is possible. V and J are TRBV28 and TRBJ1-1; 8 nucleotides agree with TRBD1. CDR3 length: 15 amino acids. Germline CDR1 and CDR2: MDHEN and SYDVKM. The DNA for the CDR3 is TGTGCCAGCAGTTCCGGCGGACAGGGTAACATTGAAGCTTTCTTT. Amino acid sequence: CASSSGGQGNIEAFF.

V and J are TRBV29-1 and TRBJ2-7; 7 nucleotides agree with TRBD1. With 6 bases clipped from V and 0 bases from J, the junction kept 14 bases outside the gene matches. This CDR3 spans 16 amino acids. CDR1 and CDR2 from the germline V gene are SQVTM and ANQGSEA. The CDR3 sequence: CSVRQGKGLSSYEQYF. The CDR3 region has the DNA TGCAGCGTGAGACAGGGTAAGGGGCTGAGCTCCTACGAGCAGTACTTC.

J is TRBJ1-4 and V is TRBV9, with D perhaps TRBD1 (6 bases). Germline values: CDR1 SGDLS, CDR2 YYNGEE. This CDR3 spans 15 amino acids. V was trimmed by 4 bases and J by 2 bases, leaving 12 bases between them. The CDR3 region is CASSPSGVTNEKLFF. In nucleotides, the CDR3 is TGTGCCAGCAGCCCCTCAGGGGTCACTAATGAAAAACTGTTTTTT.

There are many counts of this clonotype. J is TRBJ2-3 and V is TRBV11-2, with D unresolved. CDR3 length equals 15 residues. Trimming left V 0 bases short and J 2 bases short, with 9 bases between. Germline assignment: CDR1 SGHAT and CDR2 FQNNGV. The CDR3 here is CASSLEVETTDTQYF. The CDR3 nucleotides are TGTGCCAGCAGCTTAGAGGTGGAGACCACAGATACGCAGTATTTT.

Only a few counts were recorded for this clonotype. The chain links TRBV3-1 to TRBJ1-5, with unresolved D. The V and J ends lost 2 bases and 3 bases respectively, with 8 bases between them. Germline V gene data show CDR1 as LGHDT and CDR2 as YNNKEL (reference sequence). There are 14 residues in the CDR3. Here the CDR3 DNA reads TGTGCCAGCAGCCAAAGGGAATCCAATCAGCCCCAGCATTTT. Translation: CASSQRESNQPQHF. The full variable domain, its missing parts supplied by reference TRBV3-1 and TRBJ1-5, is DTAVSQTPKYLVTQMGNDKSIKCEQNLGHDTMYWYKQDSKKFLKIMFSYNNKELIINETVPNRFSPKSPDKAHLNLHINSLELGDSAVYFCASSQRESNQPQHFGDGTRLSIL.

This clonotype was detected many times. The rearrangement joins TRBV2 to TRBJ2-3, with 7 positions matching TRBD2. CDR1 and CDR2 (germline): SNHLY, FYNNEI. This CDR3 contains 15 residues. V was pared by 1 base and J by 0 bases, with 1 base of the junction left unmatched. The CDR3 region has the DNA TGTGCCAGCAGTGAAGGCGGGAGTAGCACAGATACGCAGTATTTT. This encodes CASSEGGSSTDTQYF.